This T cell receptor (beta chain) derives from a study of a mutant IDH1 vaccine in newly diagnosed glioma. The study, taken as a whole, reports: Changes in the top peripheral T cell clonotypes seemingly had no bearing on pseudoprogression.

Comment on this clone: Its antigen is not identified.

Trimming took 2 bases from V and 3 from J, leaving 13 bases between them. This CDR3 contains 15 residues. Germline V CDR1 and CDR2: SGHDT, YYEEEE. Noted time point: week 11, during vaccination. Each dose of the vaccine consisted of 300 ug of mutant IDH1 20-mer peptide, with topical imiquimod. TCRdb's table, derived via immunoSEQ multiplex PCR, lists solely in-frame clones and lacks some. The table includes fewer than 75,000 clones, approximately 84% detected once. This chain links TRBV5-6 with TRBJ2-3, with a possible D match to TRBD1 (6 bases). The input for sequencing was PBMCs, taken from a glioma patient whose treatment included an IDH1 peptide vaccine. The TCR originated in a woman aged 45 to 65 with glioma. The CDR3 here is CASSLQGKGTDTQYF. The CDR3 coding sequence is TGTGCCAGCAGCTTACAGGGAAAGGGAACAGATACGCAGTATTTT.